This passage covers 26 T cell receptor beta chains from one sample sequenced in a study of tumor-infiltrating lymphocytes in oesophageal squamous cell carcinoma. MiXCR was run by TCRdb on the PCR reads, yielding one entry per CDR3 protein. The sample consists of more than 10,000 distinct CDR3 sequences, 52% of them appearing once. What was sequenced was esophageal tumor tissue. These receptors were taken from a female donor with esophageal squamous cell carcinoma.

The J gene is TRBJ2-4, the V gene TRBV7-2, with a possible D match to TRBD2 (6 bases). The J call is doubtful: the DNA matches TRBJ2-1 better. Germline lookup yields CDR1 SGHTA and CDR2 FQGNSA. The CDR3 contains 15 residues. This CDR3 is CASGGFLSTYNEQFF. The CDR3 DNA reads TGTGCCAGCGGGGGGTTTCTTTCTACCTACAATGAGCAGTTCTTC.

The V call is TRBV7-3, the J call TRBJ2-3; 9 positions agree with TRBD2. There are 16 residues in the CDR3. V shed 3 bases, J shed 2 bases, and the junction held 6 bases outside the gene matches. CDR1 and CDR2 (germline): SGHTA, FQGTGA. The chain's CDR3 is CASSLGSGRVTDTQYF. CDR3 sequence (DNA): TGTGCCAGCAGCTTGGGTAGCGGGAGAGTCACAGATACGCAGTATTTT.

Judged by abundance, this clonotype is medium-sized. J is TRBJ2-3 and V is TRBV28; no clear D gene. CDR1 is MDHEN, CDR2 SYDVKM, per germline. This CDR3 spans 13 amino acids. Trimming took 3 bases from V and 3 from J, leaving 7 bases between them. The CDR3 DNA reads TGTGCCAGCAGTTTGTCTGATACAGATACGCAGTATTTT. Protein product: CASSLSDTDTQYF.

This clonotype was detected ten times or more. This rearrangement joins TRBV14 to TRBJ2-2; TRBD2 matches 13 bases. With V trimmed by 2 bases and J by 6 bases, 6 bases remained unmatched. Germline-derived CDR1 and CDR2 are SGHDN and FVKESK. The CDR3 is 17 amino acids. This CDR3 reads CASSQPRTSGSSGELFF. The CDR3 nucleotides are TGTGCCAGCAGCCAACCAAGGACTAGCGGGAGTTCCGGGGAGCTGTTTTTT.

In its sample, this clonotype was seen many times. V and J are TRBV18 and TRBJ2-7, with 8 positions matching TRBD1. Losses at the gene ends were 4 bases for V and 0 bases for J; bases not matched to a gene: 2. The germline V gene has CDR1 KGHSH and CDR2 LQKENI. The CDR3 extends over 14 amino acids. This CDR3 is CASSQTGASYEQYF. The CDR3 bases are TGTGCCAGCTCACAGACAGGGGCCTCCTACGAGCAGTACTTC.

The chain is built from TRBV14 and TRBJ2-7; 8 positions match TRBD2. The V and J ends lost 4 bases and 4 bases, in that order; junction bases with no gene match: 9. The CDR3 totals 15 residues. Germline CDR1 SGHDN, CDR2 FVKESK. CDR3 amino acids: CASSPPGTRQYEQYF. CDR3 nucleotide sequence: TGTGCCAGCAGCCCACCCGGGACTAGACAATACGAGCAGTACTTC. The full variable domain, in which reference TRBV14 and TRBJ2-7 provide the parts outside the CDR3, is EAGVTQFPSHSVIEKGQTVTLRCDPISGHDNLYWYRRVMGKEIKFLLHFVKESKQDESGMPNNRFLAERTGGTYSTLKVQPAELEDSGVYFCASSPPGTRQYEQYFGPGTRLTVT.

The sample holds many counts of this clonotype. The chain links TRBV6-6 to TRBJ1-2; weak D call: TRBD1 (5 bases). This CDR3 has 14 amino acids. Trimming shortened V by 2 bases and J by 8 bases, and 15 bases separated the two germline ends. Germline V CDR1 and CDR2: MNHNY, SVGAGI (reference sequence). The CDR3 DNA reads TGTGCCAGCAGTTACGGGGGGGTGGTTCAGGGCTACACCTTC. It codes for CASSYGGVVQGYTF.

The chain has TRBV7-6 and TRBJ2-7, with 9 bases lining up with TRBD1. The end of the DNA aligns better with TRBJ2-1, so the J call may be wrong. This CDR3 spans 16 amino acids. CDR1 and CDR2 from the germline V gene are SGHVS and FNYEAQ. This CDR3 is CASSQTRDRVRNEQFF. The CDR3, as DNA: TGTGCCAGCAGCCAGACCAGGGACAGGGTAAGGAATGAGCAGTTCTTC.

This clonotype came up a few times. The chain recombines TRBV6-2 or TRBV6-3 with TRBJ2-1; no definite D call. This CDR3 contains 10 residues. Germline assignment: CDR1 MNHEY and CDR2 SVGEGT. Trimming removed 2 bases at V and 7 bases at J, with 0 bases between. The CDR3 sequence: CASSYNEQFF. The CDR3 DNA reads as TGTGCCAGCAGTTACAATGAGCAGTTCTTC.

To note about this clonotype: It is likely a read error, because the conserved phenylalanine at the end of the CDR3 is missing. V is TRBV4-3 and J is TRBJ2-7; TRBD1 aligns across 7 bases. Germline CDR1 LGHNA, CDR2 YSLEER. The V and J ends lost 1 base and 3 bases, in that order; junction bases with no gene match: 6. This CDR3 region has 15 residues. The CDR3 protein is CASSQVQQGIYEQYI. The CDR3 DNA sequence: TGCGCCAGCAGCCAAGTCCAACAGGGGATCTACGAGCAGTACATC.

In the case of this clonotype: Given the absence of the conserved phenylalanine or tryptophan at the CDR3 end, a read error is likely. No DNA is shown, since the ends of the CDR3 on it are uncertain; the CDR3 is the one TCRdb lists. The CDR3 protein is CASVIRDR. The genes are TRBV12-5 and TRBJ1-2; the table's D call, TRBD1, has no DNA check behind it. Ends included, the CDR3 has 8 residues. The V gene's germline CDR1 is LGHNT and CDR2 FRNRAP.

In this sample, this clonotype is medium-sized. The chain combines TRBV7-3 with TRBJ2-7, with D possibly called TRBD1 or TRBD2 (5 bases each). This CDR3 comprises 13 residues. Between the trimmed V and J ends, which lost 4 bases and 2 bases, there was a span of 9 bases. Germline-derived CDR1 and CDR2 are SGHTA and FQGTGA. The CDR3 loop reads CASSSGPTYEQYF. The DNA for the CDR3 is TGTGCCAGCAGCTCGGGACCAACCTACGAGCAGTACTTC.

The rearrangement joins TRBV7-2 to TRBJ2-1; 9 bases map to TRBD2. This CDR3 region has 18 residues. CDR1 is SGHTA, CDR2 FQGNSA, per germline. V lost 5 bases to trimming and J lost 0 bases; unmatched junction nucleotides: 11. The CDR3 sequence: CASSHLSGGSSSYNEQFF. In DNA, the CDR3 is TGTGCCAGCAGCCACCTTAGCGGGGGCTCGAGCTCCTACAATGAGCAGTTCTTC.

The chain employs TRBV7-4 and TRBJ1-1; D gene ambiguous. The CDR3 extends over 16 amino acids. V was clipped by 5 bases and J by 1 base, with 17 bases between them. CDR1 and CDR2 (germline): SGHVT, SQSDAQ. CDR3 bases: TGTGCCAGCAGCCCCACTAATGTTAGGACGAACACTGAAGCTTTCTTT. Its protein product is CASSPTNVRTNTEAFF.

This clonotype was seen at least ten times. The J gene is TRBJ2-1, the V gene TRBV28; TRBD2 is a possible D gene (6 bases). The DNA matches TRBJ2-7 better at its end, which makes the J call doubtful. The CDR3 is 14 residues long. In germline, CDR1 is MDHEN, CDR2 SYDVKM. The CDR3 coding sequence is TGTGCCAGCAGGTTGGGGGGTGAAAACTACGAGCAGTACTTC. This translates into CASRLGGENYEQYF.

Points on this clonotype: Being one base from a much bigger clone, this may be a read error. DNA of the CDR3: TGTGCCAGCAGCCCTTGGGAGGACTCCTACAATGAGCAGTACTTC. It yields the protein CASSPWEDSYNEQYF. The chain has TRBV7-1 and TRBJ2-4, with D tentatively TRBD2 (6 bases). TRBV7-1 is assigned to the ORF class and has an uncertain function. The V end was cut by 5 bases, the J end by 13 bases, with 24 bases between. The CDR3 length is 15 residues.

The chain's CDR3 is CASSPPRPGQGSPQETQYF. The CDR3 region has the DNA TGTGCCAGCAGCCCCCCAAGACCGGGACAGGGCAGCCCCCAAGAGACCCAGTACTTC. This sequence joins TRBV7-3 and TRBJ2-3; 9 nucleotides agree with TRBD1. The J call may be incorrect, as the DNA end agrees better with TRBJ2-5. CDR3 length equals 19 residues. Germline V gives CDR1 SGHTA, CDR2 FQGTGA.

This clonotype has just a few counts. The chain carries TRBV7-2 and TRBJ2-7; D uncertain. Germline CDR1 SGHTA, CDR2 FQGNSA. CDR3 length: 12 amino acids. V gave up 1 base and J gave up 6 bases, with 7 bases separating them. CDR3 DNA: TGTGCCAGCAGCTTAGACCCCCTCGAGCAGTACTTC. Translated, it gives CASSLDPLEQYF.

This clonotype is categorized as medium-sized. As DNA, the CDR3 is TGTGCCAGCAGTAATCCCTCCGGGGGCCGTAACTATGGCTACACCTTC. It is translated as CASSNPSGGRNYGYTF. V usage is TRBV6-1 and J usage is TRBJ1-2; a weak D match, TRBD1 (6 bases). This CDR3 contains 16 residues. V lost 5 bases and J 1 base, leaving 17 bases between the germline ends. CDR1 is MNHNS and CDR2 is SASEGT in the germline V gene.

The chain has TRBV7-8 and TRBJ2-3; D not resolved. Gene TRBJ1-5 matches the end of the DNA better, so the J call may be wrong. CDR3 length: 15 amino acids. Germline-derived CDR1 and CDR2 are SGHVS and FQNEAQ. The CDR3 spells CASSPLTGPGQPQHF. CDR3 DNA sequence: TGTGCCAGCAGCCCACTGACCGGACCCGGACAGCCCCAGCATTTT.

This clonotype appeared a single time. The chain carries TRBV7-4 and TRBJ2-1; D not resolved. V was cut by 3 bases and J by 6 bases, with 6 bases left in between. This CDR3 region has 12 residues. Per the germline V gene, CDR1 is SGHVT and CDR2 is SQSDAQ. The CDR3: CASSFYRNEQFF. CDR3 sequence (DNA): TGTGCCAGCAGCTTCTATCGCAATGAGCAGTTCTTC.

The chain combines TRBV12-5 with TRBJ2-6; D not certain. CDR3 length: 13 residues. The ends were cut back, 7 bases at V and 0 bases at J, with 4 bases in the middle. Germline lookup yields CDR1 LGHNT and CDR2 FRNRAP. The CDR3 spells CASAPSGANVLTF. The CDR3, as DNA: TGTGCTAGTGCCCCCTCTGGGGCCAACGTCCTGACTTTC.

This clonotype has a count of ten or more. The conserved closing phenylalanine or tryptophan is absent in this CDR3, likely reflecting a read error. Because the CDR3's place on the DNA is in doubt, the DNA is left out and the CDR3 is given as listed by TCRdb. The CDR3 region is CASSHPSGAPGPSVNYGYTFGS. The chain recombines TRBV7-9 with TRBJ2-7; the DNA was not compared with TRBD1, the D call given in the table. CDR1 and CDR2 from the germline V gene are SEHNR and FQNEAQ (reference sequence). The CDR3 comprises 22 residues, both ends counted.

Concerning this clonotype itself: Being one base from a much bigger clone, this may be a read error. This chain uses TRBV27 with TRBJ2-5; 11 bases map to TRBD2. The CDR3 extends over 16 amino acids. CDR1 MNHEY and CDR2 SMNVEV come from the germline V gene (reference sequence). V shed 5 bases and J 11 bases; nucleotides not matched to a gene: 16. CDR3 DNA sequence: TGTGCCAGCAGTACTAGCGGGAGTTTGTACTACAATGAGCAGTACTTC. Translating it yields CASSTSGSLYYNEQYF.

The CDR3 is CASSQKGRGANEQYF. The CDR3 region has the DNA TGTGCCAGCAGCCAGAAGGGACGCGGGGCTAATGAGCAGTACTTC. J is TRBJ2-1 and V is TRBV7-2, with D perhaps matching TRBD2 (6 bases). The tail of the sequence fits TRBJ2-7 better, so the J call may be wrong. Germline V gene data show CDR1 as SGHTA and CDR2 as FQGNSA. The CDR3 length is 15 residues.

The sample holds one count of this clonotype. The chain employs TRBV24-1 and TRBJ2-5; possibly TRBD1 or TRBD2 for D (5 bases each). The J call could be wrong; TRBJ2-1 is a better fit for the DNA end. The CDR3 sequence is 14 residues long. CDR1 KGHDR and CDR2 SFDVKD come from the germline V gene. CDR3: CATSDGGTYNEQFF. For the CDR3, the DNA is TGTGCCACCAGTGATGGGGGTACCTACAATGAGCAGTTCTTC.